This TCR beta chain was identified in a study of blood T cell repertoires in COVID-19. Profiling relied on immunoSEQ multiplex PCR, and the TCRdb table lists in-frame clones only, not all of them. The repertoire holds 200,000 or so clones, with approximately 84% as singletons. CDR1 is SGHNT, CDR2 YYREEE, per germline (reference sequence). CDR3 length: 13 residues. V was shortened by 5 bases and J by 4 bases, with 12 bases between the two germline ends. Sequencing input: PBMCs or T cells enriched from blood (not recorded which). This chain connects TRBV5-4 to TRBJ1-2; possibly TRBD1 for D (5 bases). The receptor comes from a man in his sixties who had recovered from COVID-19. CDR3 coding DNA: TGTGCCAGCAGTACAGGAGAGTCCTATGGCTACACCTTC. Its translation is CASSTGESYGYTF.